The 2 T cell receptor beta chains below all came from one sample that was sequenced in a study of T-cell memory formation after mild COVID-19. TCRdb re-called the 5' RACE reads through MiXCR, storing one row per CDR3 protein. There are about half a million distinct CDR3 sequences in the sample; about 20% occur only once, and around an eighth lies in the top ten. The sequencing input was PBMCs or a T cell subset sorted from them (not recorded which). The receptors come from an adult woman who had mild COVID-19 (a few samples of this study predate the infection). Cell type and time point are not known.

J is TRBJ2-1 and V is TRBV25-1; 9 nucleotides agree with TRBD1. The CDR3 has 14 amino acids. V was pared by 6 bases and J by 5 bases, with 5 bases of the junction left unmatched. The germline V gene encodes CDR1 MGHDK and CDR2 SYGVNS. CDR3 in amino acids: CASSRDREDNEQFF. CDR3 coding DNA: TGTGCCAGCAGCCGGGACAGGGAGGACAATGAGCAGTTCTTC.

This clonotype was detected only a few times. The chain couples TRBV10-3 to TRBJ1-1; D may be TRBD1 (5 bases). Germline loops: CDR1 ENHRY, CDR2 SYGVKD. V shed 6 bases and J shed 5 bases, with 16 bases lying between them. The CDR3 has 14 residues. CDR3 residues: CAISEGQGGTEAFF. The CDR3 bases are TGTGCCATCAGCGAGGGGCAGGGAGGGACTGAAGCTTTCTTT.